The entry that follows covers one T cell receptor (beta chain) sequence. Germline V gene data show CDR1 as SGHRS and CDR2 as YFSETQ. The V end was cut by 0 bases, the J end by 12 bases, with 10 bases between. CDR3 length: 12 residues. The data were produced by immunoSEQ multiplex PCR, yet TCRdb's version contains in-frame clones alone and is incomplete. The data contain approximately 130,000 clones, less than 97% of them singletons. This entry is derived from a study of T cell changes during pregnancy in multiple sclerosis. The sequences come from peripheral blood, collected after pregnancy. V and J are TRBV5-1 and TRBJ2-1, with D possibly being TRBD2 (5 bases). This receptor was identified in a female donor with multiple sclerosis, enrolled in a pregnancy study. In nucleotides, the CDR3 is TGCGCCAGCAGCTTGGCCGGGGTTCCGCAGTTCTTC. This translates into CASSLAGVPQFF.